This T cell receptor (beta chain) was sequenced during a study of T cell responses to AZD1222 COVID-19 vaccine. The V end was cut by 6 bases, the J end by 3 bases, with 11 bases between. Germline loops: CDR1 LGHDT, CDR2 YNNKEL (reference sequence). The CDR3 has 14 residues. The study's findings and limits: The peak T cell response came first, and repertoires were sampled only after it. Across spike, vaccine-associated CD4 TCRs were found, dominant at 160-218 and 743-854. Two AZD1222 administrations were followed by greater Spike-specific TCR breadth and depth. Per reports, nearly half of all spike-specific TCRs target regions that are unmutated in variants.

As for this clone: The antigen remains undetermined.

Data came from immunoSEQ multiplex PCR; TCRdb stores just in-frame clones and leaves some out. This table holds 40,000 to 45,000 clones, around three quarters found once. This chain links TRBV3-1 (or the pseudogene TRBV3-2) with TRBJ2-2, with D perhaps TRBD1 or TRBD2 (6 bases each). The material sequenced was peripheral blood, taken on day 0 of AZD1222 vaccination. This receptor was taken from an adult in good health. This chain's CDR3 is CASRQGLHTGELFF. In DNA form, the CDR3 reads TGTGCCAGCAGACAGGGACTCCACACCGGGGAGCTGTTTTTT.